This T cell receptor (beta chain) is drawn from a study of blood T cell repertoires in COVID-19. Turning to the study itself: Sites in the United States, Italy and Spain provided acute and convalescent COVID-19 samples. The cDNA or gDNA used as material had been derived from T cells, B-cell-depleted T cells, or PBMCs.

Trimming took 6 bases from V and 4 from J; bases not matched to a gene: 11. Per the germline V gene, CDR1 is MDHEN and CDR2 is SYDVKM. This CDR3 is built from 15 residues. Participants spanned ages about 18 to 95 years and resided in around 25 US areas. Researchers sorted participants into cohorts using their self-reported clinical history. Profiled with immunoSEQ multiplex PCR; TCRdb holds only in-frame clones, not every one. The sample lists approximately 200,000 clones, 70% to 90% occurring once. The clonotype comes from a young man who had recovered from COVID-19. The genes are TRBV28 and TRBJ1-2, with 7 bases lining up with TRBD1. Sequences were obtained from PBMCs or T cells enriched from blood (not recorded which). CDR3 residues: CASRKPEGQVYGYTF. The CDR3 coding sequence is TGTGCCAGCAGAAAACCCGAAGGACAGGTCTATGGCTACACCTTC.